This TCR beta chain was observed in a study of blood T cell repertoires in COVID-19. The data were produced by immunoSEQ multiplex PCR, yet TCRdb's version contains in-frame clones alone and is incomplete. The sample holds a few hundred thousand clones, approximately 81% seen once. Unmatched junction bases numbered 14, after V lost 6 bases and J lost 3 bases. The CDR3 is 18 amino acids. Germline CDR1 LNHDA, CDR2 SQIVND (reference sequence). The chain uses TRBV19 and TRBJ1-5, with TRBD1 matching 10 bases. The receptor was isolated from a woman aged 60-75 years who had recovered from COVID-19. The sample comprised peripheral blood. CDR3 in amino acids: CASSIDRGRSFLNQPQHF. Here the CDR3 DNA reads TGTGCCAGTAGCATCGACAGGGGGCGAAGTTTTCTCAATCAGCCCCAGCATTTT.